Listed below are T cell receptor beta chains from one sample, sequenced in a study of blood T cell repertoires in COVID-19. This table comes from immunoSEQ multiplex PCR, and its TCRdb copy is limited to in-frame clones, with some not included. The profile shows about 39,000 clones, 65% to 85% of them singletons. The sample taken for sequencing was peripheral blood. The source of these receptors is a man between 60 and 75 years old in a cohort sampled during active COVID-19. CDR3s leave out the opening cysteine and the closing phenylalanine or tryptophan.

J: TRBJ2-3; length: 13; V: TRBV15; CDR3: ATATGSGYTDTQY
J: TRBJ2-1; length: 13; V: TRBV18; CDR3: ASSGSGGILTGQF
J: TRBJ2-2; length: 11; V: TRBV19; CDR3: AGRDLSTGELF
J: TRBJ1-5; length: 13; V: TRBV27; CDR3: ASSLTGGYNQPQH
J: TRBJ2-3; length: 14; V: TRBV29-1; CDR3: SVRFMRGGGTDTQY
J: TRBJ2-2; length: 12; V: TRBV19; CDR3: ASSFSRLAGELF
J: TRBJ2-1; length: 15; V: TRBV11-2; CDR3: ASSLVVAGPYNNEQF
J: TRBJ2-1; length: 11; V: TRBV28; CDR3: ASRQHRGFEQF
J: TRBJ2-3; length: 12; V: TRBV15; CDR3: ATSRVRGGDTQY
J: TRBJ2-7; length: 13; V: TRBV3-1/TRBV3-2; CDR3: ASSQDVAGGYEQY
J: TRBJ2-7; length: 9; V: TRBV20-1; CDR3: SAGGANEQY
J: TRBJ1-4; length: 12; V: TRBV5-1; CDR3: ASSLARDREKLF
J: TRBJ2-7; length: 13; V: TRBV7-2; CDR3: ASSTGTASVYEQY
J: TRBJ2-3; length: 12; V: TRBV18; CDR3: ASSPGGSTDTQY
J: TRBJ1-5; length: 13; V: TRBV6-4; CDR3: ASSEVSGSNQPQH
J: TRBJ1-1; length: 12; V: TRBV18; CDR3: ASSGGGPDTEAF
J: TRBJ1-1; length: 10; V: TRBV6-5; CDR3: ASRGWGGPSF
J: TRBJ1-3; length: 11; V: TRBV6-6; CDR3: ASRDNSGNTIY
J: TRBJ2-2; length: 11; V: TRBV19; CDR3: ASSIAATGELF
J: TRBJ1-1; length: 16; V: TRBV5-1; CDR3: ASSARTAPTIMNTEAF
J: TRBJ2-7; length: 12; V: TRBV18; CDR3: ASSQGVGSYEQY
J: TRBJ2-5; length: 14; V: TRBV11-2; CDR3: ASQLAGSGGVETQY
J: TRBJ1-6; length: 12; V: TRBV6-5; CDR3: ASTSGTGASPLH
J: TRBJ2-1; length: 12; V: TRBV6-5; CDR3: ASSSGRLHNEQF
J: TRBJ2-7; length: 11; V: TRBV7-8; CDR3: ASRRDRGYEQY
J: TRBJ2-3; length: 10; V: TRBV12-3/TRBV12-4; CDR3: ASSQGPDTQY
J: TRBJ2-2; length: 13; V: TRBV10-2; CDR3: ASSESSGRTGELF
J: TRBJ1-1; length: 10; V: TRBV12-3/TRBV12-4; CDR3: ASSLLRTEAF
J: TRBJ1-2; length: 12; V: TRBV4-1; CDR3: ASSHTTGSYGYT
J: TRBJ2-1; length: 12; V: TRBV28; CDR3: ASSPRVVVNEQF
J: TRBJ2-7; length: 13; V: TRBV7-2; CDR3: ASSLGTGKTYEQY
J: TRBJ1-1; length: 12; V: TRBV5-6; CDR3: ASTSDSLNTEAF